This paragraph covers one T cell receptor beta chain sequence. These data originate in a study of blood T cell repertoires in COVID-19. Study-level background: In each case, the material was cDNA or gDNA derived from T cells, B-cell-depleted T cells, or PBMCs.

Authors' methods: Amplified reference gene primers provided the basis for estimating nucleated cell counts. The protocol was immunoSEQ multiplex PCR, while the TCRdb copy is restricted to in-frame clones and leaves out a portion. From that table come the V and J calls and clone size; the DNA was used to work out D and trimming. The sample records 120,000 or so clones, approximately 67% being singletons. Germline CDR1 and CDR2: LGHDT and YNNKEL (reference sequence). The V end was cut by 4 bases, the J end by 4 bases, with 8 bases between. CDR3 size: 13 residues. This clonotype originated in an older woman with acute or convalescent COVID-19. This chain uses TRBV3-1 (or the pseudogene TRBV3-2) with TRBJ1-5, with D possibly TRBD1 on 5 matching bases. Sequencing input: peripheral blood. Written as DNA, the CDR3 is TGTGCCAGCAGCCCAGGGTTTAATCAGCCCCAGCATTTT. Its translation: CASSPGFNQPQHF.